This paragraph reports one TCR beta chain. This entry comes from a study of OX40 agonist ivuxolimab in advanced cancers. Generated by immunoSEQ multiplex PCR, the TCRdb table keeps only in-frame clones and is missing some. There are about 84,000 clones in the sample; around 94% occur only once, and 11% lies in the top ten. Trimming removed 6 bases from V and 4 bases from J; junction bases left unmatched: 8. Germline CDR1 is MRHNA and CDR2 is SNTAGT. The CDR3 loop spans 15 amino acids. The chain carries TRBV6-4 and TRBJ2-1; 8 nucleotides line up with TRBD2. The material sequenced was CD4+ or CD8+ T cells sorted from blood, taken in a trial of the OX40 agonist ivuxolimab. This TCR came from an adult with an advanced solid tumor such as melanoma, head and neck, liver or kidney cancer. The CDR3 spells CASSDSGTPYNEQFF. CDR3 coding DNA: TGTGCCAGCAGCGATAGCGGGACTCCGTACAATGAGCAGTTCTTC.